This T cell receptor beta chain appears in the sequencing data of a study of shared clonotypes between healthy human individuals. The overall study: The study used three CD4 naive, three CD4 memory, two CD8 naive and one CD8 memory plate per donor.

With 2 bases removed from V and 4 bases from J, the gap between germline ends came to 11 bases. This CDR3 contains 14 residues. CDR1 and CDR2 from the germline V gene are MNHEY and SMNVEV (reference sequence). Terminally differentiated effector memory CD45RA+ cells were excluded by CCR7 positive selection of CD45RO-negative cells. Execution of the assay was at deep level. Replicate PCRs run on sorted subsets employed approximately 180 ng DNA, 25,000 to 35,000 T cell genomes. Repertoires were generated with immunoSEQ multiplex PCR, while TCRdb's copy carries only in-frame clones and drops some. The table lists around 2.1 million clones, 85% to 95% of them singletons.

The TCR comes from a man younger than 35 in good health. Some clones in this sample may be carry-over from other donors' samples. The gene calls are TRBV27 and TRBJ1-1, with D unresolved. Sequencing input: naive CD8+ T cells from PBMCs. Written as DNA, the CDR3 is TGTGCCAGCAGTTTAATCACGGGCGGCACTGAAGCTTTCTTT. Translated, it gives CASSLITGGTEAFF.